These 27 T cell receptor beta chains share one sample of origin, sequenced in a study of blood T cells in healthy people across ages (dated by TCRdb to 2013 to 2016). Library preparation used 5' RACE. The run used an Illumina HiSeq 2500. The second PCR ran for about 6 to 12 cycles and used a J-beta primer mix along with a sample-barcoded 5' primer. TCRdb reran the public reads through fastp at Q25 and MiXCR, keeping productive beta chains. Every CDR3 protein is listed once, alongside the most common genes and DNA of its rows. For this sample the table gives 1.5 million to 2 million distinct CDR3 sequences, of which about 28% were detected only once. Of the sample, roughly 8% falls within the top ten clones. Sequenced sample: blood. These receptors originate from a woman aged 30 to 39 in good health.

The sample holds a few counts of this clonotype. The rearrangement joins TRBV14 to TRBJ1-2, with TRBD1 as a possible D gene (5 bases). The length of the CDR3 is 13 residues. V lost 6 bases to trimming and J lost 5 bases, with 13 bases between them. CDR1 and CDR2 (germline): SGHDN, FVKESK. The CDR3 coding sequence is TGTGCCAGCAGGGGACCTTCCCCTTATGGCTACACCTTC. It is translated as CASRGPSPYGYTF. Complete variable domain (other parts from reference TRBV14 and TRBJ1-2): EAGVTQFPSHSVIEKGQTVTLRCDPISGHDNLYWYRRVMGKEIKFLLHFVKESKQDESGMPNNRFLAERTGGTYSTLKVQPAELEDSGVYFCASRGPSPYGYTFGSGTRLTVV.

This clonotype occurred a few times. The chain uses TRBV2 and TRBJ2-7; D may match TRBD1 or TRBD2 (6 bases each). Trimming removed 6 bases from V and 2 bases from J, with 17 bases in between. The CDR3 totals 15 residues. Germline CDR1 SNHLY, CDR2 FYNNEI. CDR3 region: CASREEGGNTYEQYF. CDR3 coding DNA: TGTGCCAGCAGGGAGGAGGGGGGAAACACCTACGAGCAGTACTTC.

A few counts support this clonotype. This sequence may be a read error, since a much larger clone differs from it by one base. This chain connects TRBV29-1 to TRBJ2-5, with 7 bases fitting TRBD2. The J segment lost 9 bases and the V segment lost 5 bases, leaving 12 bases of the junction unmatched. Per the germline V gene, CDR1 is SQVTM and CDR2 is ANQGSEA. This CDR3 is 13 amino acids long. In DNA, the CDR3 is TGCAGCGTTCGGATCCACGGACGGGAGGCCCAGTACTTC. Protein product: CSVRIHGREAQYF.

The CDR3 loop reads CASSRSGDEKLFF. DNA for the CDR3: TGTGCCAGCTCACGGTCAGGGGATGAAAAACTGTTTTTT. The rearrangement uses TRBV18 and TRBJ1-4; perhaps TRBD1 as D (6 bases). CDR3 length: 13 residues. Trimming took 4 bases from V and 6 from J, leaving 9 bases between them. Per germline, CDR1 KGHSH and CDR2 LQKENI.

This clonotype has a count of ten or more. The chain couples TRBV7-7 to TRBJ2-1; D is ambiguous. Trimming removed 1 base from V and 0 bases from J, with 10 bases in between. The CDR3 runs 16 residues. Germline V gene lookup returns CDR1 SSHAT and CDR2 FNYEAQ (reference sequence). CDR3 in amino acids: CASSLGLSSSYNEQFF. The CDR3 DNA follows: TGTGCCAGCAGCTTAGGTCTTTCTAGCTCCTACAATGAGCAGTTCTTC.

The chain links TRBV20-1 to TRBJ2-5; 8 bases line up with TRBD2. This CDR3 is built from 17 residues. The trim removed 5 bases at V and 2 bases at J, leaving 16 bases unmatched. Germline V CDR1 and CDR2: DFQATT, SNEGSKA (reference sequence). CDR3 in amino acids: CSAGYWREASMQETQYF. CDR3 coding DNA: TGCAGTGCTGGTTACTGGCGGGAGGCGTCAATGCAAGAGACCCAGTACTTC.

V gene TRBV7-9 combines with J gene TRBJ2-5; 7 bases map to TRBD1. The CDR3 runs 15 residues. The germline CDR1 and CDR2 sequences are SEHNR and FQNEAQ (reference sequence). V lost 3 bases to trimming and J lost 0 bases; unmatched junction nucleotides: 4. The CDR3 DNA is TGTGCCAGCAGCTTGGGACAGATGTACCAAGAGACCCAGTACTTC. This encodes CASSLGQMYQETQYF.

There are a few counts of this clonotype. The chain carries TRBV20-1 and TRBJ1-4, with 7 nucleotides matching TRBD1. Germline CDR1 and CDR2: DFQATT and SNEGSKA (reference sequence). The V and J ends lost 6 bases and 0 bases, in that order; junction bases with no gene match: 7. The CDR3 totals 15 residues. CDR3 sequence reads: CSALDRVTTNEKLFF. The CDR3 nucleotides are TGCAGTGCCCTCGACAGGGTCACAACTAATGAAAAACTGTTTTTT.

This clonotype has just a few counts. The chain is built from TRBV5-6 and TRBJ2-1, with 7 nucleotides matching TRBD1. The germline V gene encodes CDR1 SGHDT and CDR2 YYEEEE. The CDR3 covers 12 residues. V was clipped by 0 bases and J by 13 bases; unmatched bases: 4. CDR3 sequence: CASSLGTGPQFF. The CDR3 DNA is TGTGCCAGCAGCTTGGGGACAGGCCCCCAGTTCTTC.

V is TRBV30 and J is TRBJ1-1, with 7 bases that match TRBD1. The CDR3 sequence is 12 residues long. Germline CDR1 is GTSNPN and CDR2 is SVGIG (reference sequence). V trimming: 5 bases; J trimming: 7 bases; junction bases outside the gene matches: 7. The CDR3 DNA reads TGTGCCTGGGGACAGGAGAGAGGTGAAGCTTTCTTT. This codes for CAWGQERGEAFF. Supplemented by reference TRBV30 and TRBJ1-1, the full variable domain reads SQTIHQWPATLVQPVGSPLSLECTVEGTSNPNLYWYRQAAGRGLQLLFYSVGIGQISSEVPQNLSASRPQDRQFILSSKKLLLSDSGFYLCAWGQERGEAFFGQGTRLTVV.

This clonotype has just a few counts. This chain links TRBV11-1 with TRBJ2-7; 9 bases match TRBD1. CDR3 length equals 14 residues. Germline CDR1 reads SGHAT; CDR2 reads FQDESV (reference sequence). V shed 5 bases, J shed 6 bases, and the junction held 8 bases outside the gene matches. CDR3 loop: CASSRGQGRTEQYF. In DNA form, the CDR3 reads TGTGCCAGCAGCCGGGGACAGGGCCGAACCGAGCAGTACTTC.

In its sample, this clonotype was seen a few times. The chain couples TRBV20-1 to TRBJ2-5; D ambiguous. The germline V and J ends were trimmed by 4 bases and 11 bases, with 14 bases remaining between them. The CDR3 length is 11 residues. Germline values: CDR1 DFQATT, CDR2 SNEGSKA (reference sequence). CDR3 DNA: TGCAGTGCTACAGCTCTCAATGAGCAGTACTTC. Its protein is CSATALNEQYF.

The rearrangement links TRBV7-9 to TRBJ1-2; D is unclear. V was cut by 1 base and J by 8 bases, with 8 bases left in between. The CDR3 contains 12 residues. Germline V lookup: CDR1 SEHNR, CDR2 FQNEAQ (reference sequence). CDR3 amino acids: CASSLVERGYTF. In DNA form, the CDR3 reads TGTGCCAGCAGCTTAGTGGAGAGAGGCTACACCTTC.

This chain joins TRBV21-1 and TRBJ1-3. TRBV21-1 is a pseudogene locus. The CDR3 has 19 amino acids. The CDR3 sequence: CAGSKREHQGNISGNTIYF. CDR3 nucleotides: TGTGCCGGCAGCAAACGGGAGCATCAGGGAAATATCTCTGGAAACACCATATATTTT.

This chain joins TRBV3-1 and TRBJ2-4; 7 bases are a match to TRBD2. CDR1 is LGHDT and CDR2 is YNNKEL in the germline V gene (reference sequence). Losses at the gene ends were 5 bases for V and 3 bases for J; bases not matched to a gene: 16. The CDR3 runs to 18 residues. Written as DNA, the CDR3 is TGTGCCAGCAGCTCCACTGGCGGGAGTTTGCGGGGCAAAAACATTCAGTACTTC. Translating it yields CASSSTGGSLRGKNIQYF.

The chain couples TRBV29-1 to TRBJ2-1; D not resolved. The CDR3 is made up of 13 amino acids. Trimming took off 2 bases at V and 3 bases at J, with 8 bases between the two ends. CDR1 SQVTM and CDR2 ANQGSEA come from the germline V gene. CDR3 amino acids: CSVEFRHYNEQFF. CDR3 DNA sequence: TGCAGCGTTGAATTCCGGCACTACAATGAGCAGTTCTTC.

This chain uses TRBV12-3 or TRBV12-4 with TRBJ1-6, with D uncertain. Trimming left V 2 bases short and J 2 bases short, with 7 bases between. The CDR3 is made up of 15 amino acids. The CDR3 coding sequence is TGTGCCAGCAGTTTATCCGATCCCTATAATTCACCCCTCCACTTT. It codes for CASSLSDPYNSPLHF.

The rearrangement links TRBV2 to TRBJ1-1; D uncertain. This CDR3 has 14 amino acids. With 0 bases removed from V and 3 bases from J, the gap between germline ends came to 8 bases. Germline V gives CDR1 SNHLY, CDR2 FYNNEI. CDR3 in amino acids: CASSEAGGHTEAFF. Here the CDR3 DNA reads TGTGCCAGCAGTGAAGCAGGTGGTCACACTGAAGCTTTCTTT.

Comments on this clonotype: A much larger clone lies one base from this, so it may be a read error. The CDR3 nucleotides read TGTGCCAGCAGTATACAGGCCCTTAGCGCAGATACGCAGTATTTT. Its protein is CASSIQALSADTQYF. The J gene is TRBJ2-3, the V gene TRBV12-3 or TRBV12-4; either TRBD1 or TRBD2 may fit D (5 bases each). V was pared by 5 bases and J by 4 bases, with 16 bases between. The CDR3 totals 15 residues.

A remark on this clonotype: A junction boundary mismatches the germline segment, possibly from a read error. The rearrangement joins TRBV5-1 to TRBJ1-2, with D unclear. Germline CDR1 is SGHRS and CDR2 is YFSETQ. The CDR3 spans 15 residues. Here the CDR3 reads CVSSLEPSANYGYTF. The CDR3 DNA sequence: TGCGTCAGCAGCTTGGAACCATCAGCTAACTATGGCTACACCTTC.

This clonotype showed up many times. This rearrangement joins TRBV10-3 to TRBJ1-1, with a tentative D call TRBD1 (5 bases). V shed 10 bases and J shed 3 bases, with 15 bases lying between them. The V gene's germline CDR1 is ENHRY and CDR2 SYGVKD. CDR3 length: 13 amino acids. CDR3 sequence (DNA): TGTGCCACAAATATCAGGGCTGACACTGAAGCTTTCTTT. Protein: CATNIRADTEAFF.

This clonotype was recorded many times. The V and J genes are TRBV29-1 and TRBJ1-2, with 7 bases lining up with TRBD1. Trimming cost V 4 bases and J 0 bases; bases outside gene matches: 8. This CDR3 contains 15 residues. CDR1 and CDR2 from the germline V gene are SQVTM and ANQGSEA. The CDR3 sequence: CSVVEGGKTNYGYTF. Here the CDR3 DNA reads TGCAGCGTTGTAGAAGGGGGCAAGACTAACTATGGCTACACCTTC.

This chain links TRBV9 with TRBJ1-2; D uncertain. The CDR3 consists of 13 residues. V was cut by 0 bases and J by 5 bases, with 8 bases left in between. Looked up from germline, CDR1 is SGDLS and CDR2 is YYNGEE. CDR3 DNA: TGTGCCAGCAGCGTAGCTGCCCAGTATGGCTACACCTTC. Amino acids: CASSVAAQYGYTF. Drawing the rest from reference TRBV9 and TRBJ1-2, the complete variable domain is DSGVTQTPKHLITATGQRVTLRCSPRSGDLSVYWYQQSLDQGLQFLIQYYNGEERAKGNILERFSAQQFPDLHSELNLSSLELGDSALYFCASSVAAQYGYTFGSGTRLTVV.

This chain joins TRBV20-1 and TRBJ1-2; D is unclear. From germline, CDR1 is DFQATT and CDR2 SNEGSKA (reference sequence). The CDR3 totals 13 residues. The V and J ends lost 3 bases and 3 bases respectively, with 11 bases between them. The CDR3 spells CSAREPVDYGYTF. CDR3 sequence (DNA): TGCAGTGCTAGGGAGCCGGTGGACTATGGCTACACCTTC.

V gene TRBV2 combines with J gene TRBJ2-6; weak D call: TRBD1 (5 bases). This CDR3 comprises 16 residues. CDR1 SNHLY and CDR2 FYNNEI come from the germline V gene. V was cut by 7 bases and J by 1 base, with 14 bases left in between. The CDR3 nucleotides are TGTGCCAGCACGTTGGGGCGGCAGTCTGGGGCCAACGTCCTGACTTTC. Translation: CASTLGRQSGANVLTF.

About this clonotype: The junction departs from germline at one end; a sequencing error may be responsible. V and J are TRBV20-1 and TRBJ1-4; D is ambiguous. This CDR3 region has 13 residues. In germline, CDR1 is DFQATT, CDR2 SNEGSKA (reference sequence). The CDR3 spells CSARAARNERLFF. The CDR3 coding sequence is TGCAGTGCTAGAGCGGCGCGTAATGAAAGACTGTTTTTT.

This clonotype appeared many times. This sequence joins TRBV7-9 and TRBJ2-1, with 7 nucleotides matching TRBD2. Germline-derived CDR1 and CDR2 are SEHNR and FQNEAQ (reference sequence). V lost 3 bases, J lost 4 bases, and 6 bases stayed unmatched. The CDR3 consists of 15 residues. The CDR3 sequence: CASSLGTTPYNEQFF. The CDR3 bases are TGTGCCAGCAGCTTGGGGACTACTCCATACAATGAGCAGTTCTTC.